This entry lists 24 T cell receptor beta chains sequenced from one sample in a study of T cell repertoires in cytomegalovirus infection. TCRdb passed the reads through MiXCR, listing each CDR3 protein once. The top ten hold roughly 63% of the sample, which has around 71,000 distinct CDR3 sequences, 20% seen once. These receptors' antigens are unknown. The sample consisted of CD8+ T cells from cultured PBMCs, taken from culture after CMV antigen stimulation. Receptor source: a human donor in good health (CMV status not recorded). Some clones in this sample may be carry-over from other donors' samples.

The chain employs TRBV6-2 or TRBV6-3 and TRBJ2-1; perhaps TRBD1 as D (6 bases). The CDR3 is 13 amino acids. Trimming left V 6 bases short and J 4 bases short, with 10 bases between. The germline gives CDR1 MNHEY, CDR2 SVGEGT. CDR3 loop: CASSPDSYNEQFF. CDR3 sequence (DNA): TGTGCCAGCAGCCCGGACAGTTACAATGAGCAGTTCTTC.

This chain links TRBV20-1 with TRBJ2-7; D is unclear. V dropped 0 bases and J dropped 0 bases, with 9 bases sitting between them. Germline CDR1 reads DFQATT; CDR2 reads SNEGSKA (reference sequence). The CDR3 totals 14 residues. The CDR3 DNA is TGCAGTGCTAGAGATAGGAACAGCTCCTACGAGCAGTACTTC. It yields the protein CSARDRNSSYEQYF.

This clonotype was observed a handful of times. The chain links TRBV7-6 to TRBJ1-2, with 11 bases that match TRBD1. Trimming at V came to 1 base and at J to 3 bases, leaving 4 bases not matched to a gene. CDR1 SGHVS and CDR2 FNYEAQ come from the germline V gene. The CDR3 is 16 residues long. CDR3 in DNA: TGTGCCAGCAGCTTAGGGACAGGGGGCGCAGACTATGGCTACACCTTC. Amino acid sequence: CASSLGTGGADYGYTF.

The chain links TRBV4-1 to TRBJ2-1; D may be TRBD2 (7 bases). The CDR3 sequence is 15 residues long. Trimming removed 1 base from V and 9 bases from J, with 16 bases in between. Germline CDR1 is MGHRA and CDR2 is YSYEKL. CDR3 region: CASSQAGAGRGEQFF. The CDR3 coding sequence is TGCGCCAGCAGCCAAGCGGGGGCAGGGAGGGGTGAGCAGTTCTTC.

V usage is TRBV19 and J usage is TRBJ2-7, with 7 bases aligning to TRBD1. Trimming at V came to 8 bases and at J to 2 bases, leaving 6 bases not matched to a gene. Germline-derived CDR1 and CDR2 are LNHDA and SQIVND (reference sequence). There are 13 residues in the CDR3. This CDR3 reads CASRPQGAYEQYF. For the CDR3, the DNA is TGTGCCAGTCGCCCCCAGGGGGCCTACGAGCAGTACTTC.

A few counts support this clonotype. The J gene is TRBJ2-1, the V gene TRBV13; maybe TRBD2 (5 bases). Germline lookup yields CDR1 PRHDT and CDR2 FYEKMQ (reference sequence). Trimming removed 5 bases at V and 9 bases at J, with 14 bases between. The CDR3 extends over 13 amino acids. The CDR3 bases are TGTGCCAGCAGCCCCGGGAACATCCCTGAGCAGTTCTTC. Its protein is CASSPGNIPEQFF.

The chain joins TRBV27 to TRBJ1-5; 8 positions match TRBD1. Per the germline V gene, CDR1 is MNHEY and CDR2 is SMNVEV (reference sequence). V was pared by 8 bases and J by 1 base, with 4 bases of the junction left unmatched. The CDR3 length is 14 residues. CDR3 sequence (DNA): TGTGCCAGCCAGGGGGCAGGGAGCAATCAGCCCCAGCATTTT. Translated: CASQGAGSNQPQHF.

The V call is TRBV7-6, the J call TRBJ2-2; D gene uncertain. Germline V gene sequence: CDR1 SGHVS, CDR2 FNYEAQ. V lost 8 bases to trimming and J lost 2 bases, with 12 bases between them. The CDR3 loop spans 14 amino acids. The CDR3 DNA reads as TGTGCCAGCGAACGCTCTTTAAACACCGGGGAGCTGTTTTTT. It yields the protein CASERSLNTGELFF.

The sample holds a few counts of this clonotype. The CDR3 is CASSPDRVYEQYF. The CDR3 DNA reads TGTGCCAGCAGTCCCGACAGGGTCTACGAGCAGTACTTC. The chain couples TRBV12-3 or TRBV12-4 to TRBJ2-7; TRBD1 agrees at 7 bases. Unmatched junction bases numbered 4, after V lost 5 bases and J lost 3 bases. The CDR3 sequence is 13 residues long.

This clonotype turned up a few times. The CDR3 loop is CASSQEAASASSYEQYF. The CDR3 DNA sequence: TGCGCCAGCAGCCAAGAGGCGGCTAGCGCGAGCTCCTACGAGCAGTACTTC. This chain uses TRBV4-3 with TRBJ2-7; a possible D gene is TRBD2 (6 bases). Germline CDR1 LGHNA, CDR2 YSLEER. CDR3 size: 17 residues. V dropped 0 bases and J dropped 0 bases, with 15 bases sitting between them.

The chain combines TRBV7-2 with TRBJ2-2; 7 positions agree with TRBD1. V dropped 10 bases and J dropped 3; count of bases not matched to a gene: 20. The CDR3 covers 18 residues. CDR1 is SGHTA and CDR2 is FQGNSA in the germline V gene. The CDR3, as DNA: TGTGCCACACCCTTAGTGGGCCAGGGGGATTCGTACACCGGGGAGCTGTTTTTT. This encodes CATPLVGQGDSYTGELFF. The entire variable domain, with the rest obtained from reference TRBV7-2 and TRBJ2-2, is as follows: GAGVSQSPSNKVTEKGKDVELRCDPISGHTALYWYRQSLGQGLEFLIYFQGNSAPDKSGLPSDRFSAERTGGSVSTLTIQRTQQEDSAVYLCATPLVGQGDSYTGELFFGEGSRLTVL.

This clonotype was picked up a small number of times. The genes are TRBV27 and TRBJ1-2; 10 nucleotides line up with TRBD1. From germline, CDR1 is MNHEY and CDR2 SMNVEV (reference sequence). The CDR3 sequence is 15 residues long. V shed 4 bases and J 3 bases; nucleotides not matched to a gene: 5. CDR3 protein: CASSSPTGGDYGYTF. CDR3 bases: TGTGCCAGCAGTTCCCCGACAGGGGGCGACTATGGCTACACCTTC.

The genes are TRBV10-3 and TRBJ2-7; D unresolved. The CDR3 totals 15 residues. Germline V gene lookup returns CDR1 ENHRY and CDR2 SYGVKD. V lost 1 base and J 0 bases, leaving 10 bases between the germline ends. CDR3 bases: TGTGCCATCAGTGAGTGGGTCCTCAACTCCTACGAGCAGTACTTC. This sequence encodes CAISEWVLNSYEQYF.

CDR3 in DNA: TGTGCCAGCAGCCCACGGGCCCAGCTCAACGAGCAGTACTTC. It specifies CASSPRAQLNEQYF. The V gene is TRBV7-6, the J gene TRBJ2-7; D is unclear. This CDR3 region has 14 residues. The ends were cut back, 5 bases at V and 5 bases at J, with 16 bases in the middle. Germline loops: CDR1 SGHVS, CDR2 FNYEAQ.

This clonotype turned up a few times. This sequence joins TRBV12-3 or TRBV12-4 and TRBJ1-1; unclear D gene. The CDR3 sequence is 12 residues long. V was cut by 3 bases and J by 7 bases, with 9 bases left in between. CDR3 protein: CASSLTPSEAFF. CDR3 nucleotides: TGTGCCAGCAGTTTGACGCCGAGTGAAGCTTTCTTT.

This clonotype was detected a few times. The chain couples TRBV7-9 to TRBJ2-1, with 7 bases identical to TRBD1. Germline values: CDR1 SEHNR, CDR2 FQNEAQ (reference sequence). After removal of 5 bases from V and 7 bases from J, the junction contained 14 bases not matched to a gene. The CDR3 consists of 16 residues. The CDR3 bases are TGTGCCAGCAGCCTGAGACCCGGGACAGTCGATAATGAGCAGTTCTTC. Protein product: CASSLRPGTVDNEQFF.

The chain is built from TRBV7-6 and TRBJ2-7; D is possibly TRBD1 or TRBD2 (5 bases each). Germline loops: CDR1 SGHVS, CDR2 FNYEAQ. This CDR3 is 15 amino acids long. Trimming stripped 0 bases from V and 2 bases from J, with 11 bases between. CDR3 loop: CASSLALGEPYEQYF. The CDR3 nucleotides read TGTGCCAGCAGCTTAGCGTTGGGGGAGCCCTACGAGCAGTACTTC.

For this clonotype: At one end, the junction sequence differs from germline, possibly due to a read error. CDR3 sequence: CASSLAREWCF. In DNA form, the CDR3 reads TGTGCCAGCAGCTTAGCACGGGAGTGGTGTTTT. This chain uses TRBV7-2 with TRBJ2-3; D is perhaps TRBD2 (6 bases). The germline CDR1 and CDR2 sequences are SGHTA and FQGNSA. The CDR3 runs to 11 residues. Full variable domain (remainder filled in from reference TRBV7-2 and TRBJ2-3): GAGVSQSPSNKVTEKGKDVELRCDPISGHTALYWYRQSLGQGLEFLIYFQGNSAPDKSGLPSDRFSAERTGGSVSTLTIQRTQQEDSAVYLCASSLAREWCFGPGTRLTVL.

The chain carries TRBV27 and TRBJ1-1, with D possibly matching TRBD1 (5 bases). The V and J ends lost 6 bases and 6 bases respectively, with 11 bases between them. Germline values: CDR1 MNHEY, CDR2 SMNVEV (reference sequence). The CDR3 covers 12 residues. As DNA, the CDR3 is TGTGCCAGCAGACTGGGACTTTCTGAAGCTTTCTTT. Encoded protein: CASRLGLSEAFF.

This clonotype showed up just a few times. CDR3 in DNA: TGTGCCAGCAGCCGACTGGGACAGGGGGCCCGCAATGGCTACACCTTC. It is translated as CASSRLGQGARNGYTF. V and J are TRBV7-8 and TRBJ1-2, with TRBD1 matching over 12 bases. V dropped 5 bases and J dropped 6; count of bases not matched to a gene: 10. The CDR3 covers 16 residues. Germline V gene sequence: CDR1 SGHVS, CDR2 FQNEAQ. Looking up the rest from reference TRBV7-8 and TRBJ1-2 gives the full variable domain: GAGVSQSPRYKVAKRGQDVALRCDPISGHVSLFWYQQALGQGPEFLTYFQNEAQLDKSGLPSDRFFAERPEGSVSTLKIQRTQQEDSAVYLCASSRLGQGARNGYTFGSGTRLTVV.

V is TRBV5-6 and J is TRBJ1-2; perhaps TRBD1 as D (6 bases). V shed 5 bases and J shed 0 bases, with 14 bases lying between them. CDR1 SGHDT and CDR2 YYEEEE come from the germline V gene. The CDR3 has 15 amino acids. Written as DNA, the CDR3 is TGTGCCAGCAGGTGGGACAAGGGGACTAACTATGGCTACACCTTC. It is translated as CASRWDKGTNYGYTF.

The chain is built from TRBV15 and TRBJ1-1; TRBD1 might be the D (6 bases). V was shortened by 0 bases and J by 3 bases, with 14 bases between the two germline ends. The germline V gene has CDR1 LNHNV and CDR2 YYDKDF (reference sequence). The CDR3 spans 16 residues. CDR3 protein: CATSRDAWGQDTEAFF. The CDR3 DNA sequence: TGTGCCACCAGCAGAGATGCGTGGGGGCAGGACACTGAAGCTTTCTTT.

This clonotype turned up a few times. This chain uses TRBV7-2 with TRBJ2-1; 11 bases are a match to TRBD2. CDR1 and CDR2 (germline): SGHTA, FQGNSA. This CDR3 contains 22 residues. V lost 3 bases to trimming and J lost 0 bases; unmatched junction nucleotides: 19. The CDR3: CASSFPGLAGGPSYNSYNEQFF. DNA for the CDR3: TGTGCCAGCAGCTTCCCCGGCCTAGCGGGGGGCCCCTCATATAACTCCTACAATGAGCAGTTCTTC.

This clonotype has just one count. The J gene is TRBJ1-2, the V gene TRBV9; D gene unclear. The ends were cut back, 2 bases at V and 8 bases at J, with 7 bases in the middle. The CDR3 consists of 11 residues. Germline V gives CDR1 SGDLS, CDR2 YYNGEE. For the CDR3, the DNA is TGTGCCAGCAGCGTCGAAGGGGGCTACACCTTC. Amino acid sequence: CASSVEGGYTF.